This TCR beta chain derives from a study of T cells in tumors after PD-1 blockade. Assay used: immunoSEQ multiplex PCR; TCRdb lists only in-frame clones, some missing. The sample includes 500 or so clones, 55% to 70% of them seen just once. Site-matched primary tumor biopsies were taken before and after PD-1 blockade. The receptor was derived from a human donor with cutaneous squamous cell carcinoma. Sequenced material: tumor tissue, taken after anti-PD-1 treatment.

This CDR3 is CASSHDGAAEQFF. DNA of the CDR3: TGTGCCAGCAGCCACGACGGGGCCGCGGAGCAGTTCTTC. This rearrangement joins TRBV3-1 (or the pseudogene TRBV3-2) to TRBJ2-1; D is tentatively TRBD1 or TRBD2 (5 bases each). The germline V gene has CDR1 LGHDT and CDR2 YNNKEL (reference sequence). V lost 3 bases, J lost 10 bases, and 13 bases lay in between. The CDR3 loop spans 13 amino acids.